The 8 T cell receptor beta chains given below trace back to one sample, sequenced in a study of CD8+ T cells in alopecia areata. Reverse transcribed after extraction, RNA yielded cDNA as the sequencing template. Using immunoSEQ multiplex PCR, the repertoire was profiled, and TCRdb retains in-frame clones only, with some absent. The sample shows more than 200,000 clones, under 70% of them seen only once. The input for sequencing was CD4+ T cells sorted from blood, taken at week 0. Receptor source: a human donor with alopecia areata.

The chain carries TRBV6-5 and TRBJ2-3; TRBD1 agrees at 8 bases. V lost 2 bases, J lost 6 bases, and 7 bases stayed unmatched. The germline V gene has CDR1 MNHEY and CDR2 SVGAGI. The CDR3 covers 15 residues. CDR3 sequence: CASSYRPGGFDTQYF. The CDR3, as DNA: TGTGCCAGCAGTTACCGGCCAGGGGGCTTCGATACGCAGTATTTT.

The rearrangement uses TRBV15 and TRBJ1-6; a weak D match, TRBD1 (5 bases). This CDR3 comprises 16 residues. V shed 0 bases and J shed 9 bases, with 15 bases lying between them. Germline-derived CDR1 and CDR2 are LNHNV and YYDKDF (reference sequence). The CDR3 sequence: CATSRELGQGVSPLHF. As DNA, the CDR3 is TGTGCCACCAGCAGAGAGCTGGGGCAGGGTGTTTCACCCCTCCACTTT.

This clone showed up just a few times. The chain joins TRBV15 to TRBJ2-4, with D possibly TRBD1 on 5 matching bases. The V gene lost 1 base and the J gene lost 1 base, with 8 bases spanning the gap. The germline V gene has CDR1 LNHNV and CDR2 YYDKDF (reference sequence). The CDR3 consists of 15 residues. This CDR3 is CATSRGNRAKNIQYF. In DNA form, the CDR3 reads TGTGCCACCAGCAGAGGGAACAGGGCCAAAAACATTCAGTACTTC.

A single count supports this clone. The gene calls are TRBV19 and TRBJ2-3; D not certain. Trimming removed 5 bases at V and 6 bases at J, with 12 bases between. The CDR3 is 13 residues long. In germline, CDR1 is LNHDA, CDR2 SQIVND (reference sequence). The DNA for the CDR3 is TGTGCCAGTAGTGCAGGCCCTTTTGATACGCAGTATTTT. Residues: CASSAGPFDTQYF. Using reference TRBV19 and TRBJ2-3 for the parts outside the CDR3, the full variable domain is DGGITQSPKYLFRKEGQNVTLSCEQNLNHDAMYWYRQDPGQGLRLIYYSQIVNDFQKGDIAEGYSVSREKKESFPLTVTSAQKNPTAFYLCASSAGPFDTQYFGPGTRLTVL.

Turning to this clone: This sample includes further DNA sequences coding for the same CDR3. The chain carries TRBV7-2 and TRBJ2-3; the D is unclear. The CDR3 consists of 12 residues. The germline CDR1 and CDR2 sequences are SGHTA and FQGNSA. V was pared by 3 bases and J by 3 bases, with 4 bases between. The CDR3 reads CASSFGTDTQYF. CDR3 in DNA: TGTGCCAGCAGCTTTGGGACAGATACGCAGTATTTT.

This chain uses TRBV4-3 with TRBJ2-3, with 8 bases aligning to TRBD2. This CDR3 comprises 19 residues. Germline CDR1 LGHNA, CDR2 YSLEER. V trimming: 5 bases; J trimming: 2 bases; junction bases outside the gene matches: 18. Written as DNA, the CDR3 is TGCGCCAGCAGCTTCGCGGGCGGCGGGGGGAAGGGATTCACAGATACGCAGTATTTT. Amino acid sequence: CASSFAGGGGKGFTDTQYF.

The CDR3 nucleotides are TGTGCCATCAGTGCCCGGGGGGACCAAGAGACCCAGTACTTC. Translated, it gives CAISARGDQETQYF. The chain recombines TRBV10-3 with TRBJ2-5; 7 nucleotides agree with TRBD2. V lost 4 bases and J lost 0; bases outside the gene matches: 2. The germline gives CDR1 ENHRY, CDR2 SYGVKD. This CDR3 contains 14 residues.

CDR3 protein: CAWRLLPGTNTEAFF. The CDR3 DNA reads TGTGCCTGGAGGCTCTTGCCGGGGACCAACACTGAAGCTTTCTTT. This sequence joins TRBV30 and TRBJ1-1, with D possibly matching TRBD1 (5 bases). Germline V gene sequence: CDR1 GTSNPN, CDR2 SVGIG (reference sequence). Deletions cut 3 bases from V and 2 bases from J, with 16 bases between. The CDR3 contains 15 residues. The complete variable domain, with remaining parts taken from reference TRBV30 and TRBJ1-1, reads SQTIHQWPATLVQPVGSPLSLECTVEGTSNPNLYWYRQAAGRGLQLLFYSVGIGQISSEVPQNLSASRPQDRQFILSSKKLLLSDSGFYLCAWRLLPGTNTEAFFGQGTRLTVV.